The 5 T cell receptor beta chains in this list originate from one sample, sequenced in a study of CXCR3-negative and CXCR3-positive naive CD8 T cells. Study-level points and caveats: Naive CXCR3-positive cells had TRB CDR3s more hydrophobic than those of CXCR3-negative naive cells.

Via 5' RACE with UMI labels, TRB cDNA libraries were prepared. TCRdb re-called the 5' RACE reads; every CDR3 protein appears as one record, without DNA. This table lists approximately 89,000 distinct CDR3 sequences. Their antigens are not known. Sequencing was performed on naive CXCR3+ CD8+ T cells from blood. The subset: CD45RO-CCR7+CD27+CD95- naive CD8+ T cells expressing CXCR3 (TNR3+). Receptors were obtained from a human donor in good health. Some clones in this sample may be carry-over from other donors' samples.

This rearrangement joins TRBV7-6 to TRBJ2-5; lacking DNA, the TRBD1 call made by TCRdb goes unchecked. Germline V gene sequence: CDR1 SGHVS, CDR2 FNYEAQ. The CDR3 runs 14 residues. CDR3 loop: CASSPDWGGETQYF.

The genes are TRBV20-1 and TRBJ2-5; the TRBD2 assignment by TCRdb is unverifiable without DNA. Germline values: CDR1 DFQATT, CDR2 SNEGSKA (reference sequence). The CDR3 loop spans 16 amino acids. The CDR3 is CSARDLVAGGGSAQYF.

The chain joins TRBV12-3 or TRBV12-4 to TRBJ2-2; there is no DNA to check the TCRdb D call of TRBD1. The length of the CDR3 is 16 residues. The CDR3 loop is CASSPGLISNTGELFF.

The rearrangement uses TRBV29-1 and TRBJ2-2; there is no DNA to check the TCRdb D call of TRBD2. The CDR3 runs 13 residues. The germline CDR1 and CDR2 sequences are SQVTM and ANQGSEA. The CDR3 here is CSVSLAEAGELFF.

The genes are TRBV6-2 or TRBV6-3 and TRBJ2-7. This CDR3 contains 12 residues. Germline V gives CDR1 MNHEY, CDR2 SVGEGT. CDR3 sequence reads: CASSPDGYEQYF.